This T cell receptor (beta chain) was documented in a study of T cell responses to AZD1222 COVID-19 vaccine. The CDR3 contains 15 residues. Germline loops: CDR1 MDHEN, CDR2 SYDVKM. The germline V and J ends were trimmed by 1 base and 3 bases, with 10 bases remaining between them. In this sample, this clone turned up a few times. The target antigen is unknown. TCRdb's table, derived via immunoSEQ multiplex PCR, lists solely in-frame clones and lacks some. This table holds around 99,000 clones, about nine tenths found once. The study pooled second doses at about 4 or about 12 weeks. General observations from the study: Clonal diversity may have been underestimated, and the donors were mostly white British, with more females than males. There were vaccine-associated CD4 TCRs across spike, dominant at 160-218 and 743-854.

Sample: peripheral blood, taken 28 days after the second AZD1222 dose. The genes are TRBV28 and TRBJ1-5, with a possible D match to TRBD1 (5 bases). The clonotype was recovered from an adult who received the AZD1222 COVID-19 vaccine. CDR3 in amino acids: CASSLSGRPNQPQHF. The DNA of the CDR3 is TGTGCCAGCAGTTTATCAGGGAGGCCCAATCAGCCCCAGCATTTT.